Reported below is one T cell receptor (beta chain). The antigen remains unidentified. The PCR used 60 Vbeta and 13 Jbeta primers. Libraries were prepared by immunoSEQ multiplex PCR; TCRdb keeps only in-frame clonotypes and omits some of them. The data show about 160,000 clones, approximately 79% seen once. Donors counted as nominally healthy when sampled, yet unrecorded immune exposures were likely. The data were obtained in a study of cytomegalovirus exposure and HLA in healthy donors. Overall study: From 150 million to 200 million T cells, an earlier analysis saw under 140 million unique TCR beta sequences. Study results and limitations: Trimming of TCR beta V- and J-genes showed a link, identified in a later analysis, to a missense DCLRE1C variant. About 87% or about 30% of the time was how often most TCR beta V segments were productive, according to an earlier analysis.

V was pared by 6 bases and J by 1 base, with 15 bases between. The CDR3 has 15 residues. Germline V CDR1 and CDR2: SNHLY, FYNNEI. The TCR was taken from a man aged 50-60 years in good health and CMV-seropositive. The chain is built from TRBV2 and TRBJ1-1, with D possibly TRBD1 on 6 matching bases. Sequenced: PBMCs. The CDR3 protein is CASSQYRASNTEAFF. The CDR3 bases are TGTGCCAGCAGCCAATACAGGGCCTCGAACACTGAAGCTTTCTTT.